The source of this T cell receptor beta chain is a study of blood T cell repertoires in COVID-19. Study information: Sources were T cells, B-cell-depleted T cells, or PBMCs; the material itself was cDNA or gDNA.

Some clones are missing from TCRdb's copy, which holds only in-frame ones; the method was immunoSEQ multiplex PCR. The sample includes about 130,000 clones, about four fifths of them seen just once. After removal of 5 bases from V and 1 base from J, the junction contained 5 bases not matched to a gene. Germline assignment: CDR1 LNHDA and CDR2 SQIVND (reference sequence). The CDR3 sequence is 15 residues long. The origin of this receptor is a woman in her seventies with COVID-19, enrolled during active disease. The chain is built from TRBV19 and TRBJ2-3; 8 bases map to TRBD2. The sample was peripheral blood. Here the CDR3 reads CASSPGGRGTDTQYF. CDR3 nucleotides: TGTGCCAGTAGTCCGGGGGGGAGGGGCACAGATACGCAGTATTTT.